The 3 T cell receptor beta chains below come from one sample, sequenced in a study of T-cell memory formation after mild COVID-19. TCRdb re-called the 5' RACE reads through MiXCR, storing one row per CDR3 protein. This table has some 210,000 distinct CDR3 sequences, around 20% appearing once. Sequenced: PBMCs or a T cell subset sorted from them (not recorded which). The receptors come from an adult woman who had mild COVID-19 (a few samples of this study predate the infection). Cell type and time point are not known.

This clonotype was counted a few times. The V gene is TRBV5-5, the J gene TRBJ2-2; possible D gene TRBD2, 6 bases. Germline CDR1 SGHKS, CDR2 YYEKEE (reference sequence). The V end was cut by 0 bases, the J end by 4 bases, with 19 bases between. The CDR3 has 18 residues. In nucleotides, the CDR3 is TGTGCCAGCAGCTTGGAACGGGTCGGGGGAAGGGCCACCGGGGAGCTGTTTTTT. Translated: CASSLERVGGRATGELFF.

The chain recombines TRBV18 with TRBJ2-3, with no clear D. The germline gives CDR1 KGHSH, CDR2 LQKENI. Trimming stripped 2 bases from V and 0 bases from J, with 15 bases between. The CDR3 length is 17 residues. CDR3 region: CASSPIPHQSSTDTQYF. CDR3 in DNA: TGTGCCAGCTCACCAATCCCTCACCAATCTAGCACAGATACGCAGTATTTT.

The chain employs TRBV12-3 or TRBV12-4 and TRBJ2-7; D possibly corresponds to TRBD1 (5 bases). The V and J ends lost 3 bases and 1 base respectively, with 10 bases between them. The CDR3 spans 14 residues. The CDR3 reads CASSLDKLSYEQYF. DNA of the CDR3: TGTGCCAGCAGTTTGGACAAACTTTCCTACGAGCAGTACTTC.